The clone carrying this TCR beta chain was seen a single time. Original data processing: Counts of nucleated cells, estimated from reference gene primer amplification, were obtained. Measured with immunoSEQ multiplex PCR; TCRdb has only the in-frame clones, and not every one. V, J and clone size derive from that table, while D and trimming were established from the DNA sequence. This table has 230,000 or so clones, roughly 80% appearing once. The data are from a study of blood T cell repertoires in COVID-19. All recovered Cohort 3 donors got two negative PCRs, got clearance, or saw symptom resolution. The CDR3 is 15 residues long. CDR1 is MRHNA and CDR2 is SNTAGT in the germline V gene. Losses at the gene ends were 8 bases for V and 5 bases for J; bases not matched to a gene: 8.

The chain recombines TRBV6-4 with TRBJ2-2; 10 nucleotides match TRBD1. This sequence was found in a man aged 50 or older who had recovered from COVID-19. Sequencing was done on a sample of PBMCs or T cells enriched from blood (not recorded which). This CDR3 reads CASGTGTGETGELFF. The CDR3 nucleotides read TGTGCCAGCGGGACCGGGACAGGGGAAACCGGGGAGCTGTTTTTT.